Described below is a single T cell receptor beta chain sequence and its context. Its antigen is still unknown. This record comes from a study of cytomegalovirus exposure and HLA in healthy donors. The overall study: In an early release, HLA-typed donors contributed some 88 million unique TCR sequences.

Trimming stripped 0 bases from V and 4 bases from J, with 7 bases between. The CDR3 spans 13 residues. The germline V gene has CDR1 MNHEY and CDR2 SVGAGI. Notes on the study in general: The authors assumed roughly uniform sequencing depth across donors for presence/absence analyses. A few of the chains that were CMV-associated were confirmed in vitro to be specific for CMV antigens.

With 60 Vbeta and 13 Jbeta primers, the PCR was carried out. In the authors' workflow: In a later analysis, approximately 73 million unique TCR beta chains included roughly 11 million shared by two or more donors. The assay was immunoSEQ multiplex PCR, and TCRdb's table has in-frame clones only and misses some. V and J calls and clone size are those listed in that table; D and trimming were worked out from the DNA. The sample holds 90,000 or so clones, approximately 80% seen once. The J gene is TRBJ2-7, the V gene TRBV6-5, with TRBD1 as a possible D gene (5 bases). The sequence was collected from a woman aged 50 to 60 in good health and CMV-seropositive. Sequenced input: PBMCs. CDR3 region: CASSYSQGYEQYV. The CDR3 nucleotides read TGTGCCAGCAGTTACTCGCAGGGTTACGAGCAGTACGTC.